This entry lists 28 T cell receptor beta chains sequenced from one sample in a study of cytomegalovirus exposure and HLA in healthy donors. PCR employed 60 Vbeta and 13 Jbeta primers. Clones were sequenced by immunoSEQ multiplex PCR, and TCRdb holds only the in-frame ones, with some missing. The data contain roughly 80,000 clones, approximately 66% of them singletons. The sequenced material came from PBMCs. All receptors derive from a male donor in good health and CMV-seropositive.

The chain links TRBV15 to TRBJ1-5; D uncertain. V was shortened by 4 bases and J by 7 bases, with 11 bases between the two germline ends. This CDR3 contains 13 residues. CDR1 LNHNV and CDR2 YYDKDF come from the germline V gene (reference sequence). The CDR3 here is CATSISHGQPQHF. In DNA, the CDR3 is TGTGCCACCAGCATCTCCCACGGGCAGCCCCAGCATTTT. The full variable domain, its missing parts supplied by reference TRBV15 and TRBJ1-5, is DAMVIQNPRYQVTQFGKPVTLSCSQTLNHNVMYWYQQKSSQAPKLLFHYYDKDFNNEADTPDNFQSRRPNTSFCFLDIRSPGLGDTAMYLCATSISHGQPQHFGDGTRLSIL.

In its sample, this clone was seen a few times. The chain employs TRBV25-1 and TRBJ2-2, with TRBD1 identical over 8 bases. Germline V lookup: CDR1 MGHDK, CDR2 SYGVNS. The trim removed 1 base at V and 4 bases at J, leaving 11 bases unmatched. The CDR3 spans 18 residues. The CDR3 reads CASSESLGQGASTGELFF. The CDR3 DNA reads as TGTGCCAGCAGTGAATCCCTGGGGCAGGGGGCTAGCACCGGGGAGCTGTTTTTT.

Comments on this clone: The germline gene is not matched at one end of the junction; a read error may be the cause. V usage is TRBV4-1 and J usage is TRBJ2-7; 7 nucleotides match TRBD2. The CDR3 runs to 18 residues. The germline V gene encodes CDR1 MGHRA and CDR2 YSYEKL. For the CDR3, the DNA is TGCGCCAGCAGCGAAGATAGTTTGACGGGCGGGAGCCCCTACGAGCAGTACTTC. Residues: CASSEDSLTGGSPYEQYF.

This chain connects TRBV6-5 to TRBJ2-1; 8 bases match TRBD1. The CDR3 runs 13 residues. The V gene's germline CDR1 is MNHEY and CDR2 SVGAGI. Trimming cost V 6 bases and J 9 bases; bases outside gene matches: 7. CDR3 in DNA: TGTGCCAGCAGCCGCGGACAGGGTATTGAGCAGTTCTTC. It translates to CASSRGQGIEQFF.

The chain carries TRBV9 and TRBJ2-3, with 9 nucleotides matching TRBD2. Germline V gene lookup returns CDR1 SGDLS and CDR2 YYNGEE. J gave up 1 base and V 0 bases, and 0 bases lay outside the gene matches. The length of the CDR3 is 15 residues. The CDR3 loop reads CASSVGLAGTDTQYF. CDR3 nucleotide sequence: TGTGCCAGCAGCGTAGGACTAGCGGGCACAGATACGCAGTATTTT.

This clone was observed once. CDR3 amino acids: CASSINGISRETQYF. Written as DNA, the CDR3 is TGTGCCAGTAGTATAAACGGGATTTCTCGGGAGACCCAGTACTTC. The chain carries TRBV19 and TRBJ2-5, with D tentatively TRBD2 (5 bases). The CDR3 loop spans 15 amino acids. CDR1 is LNHDA and CDR2 is SQIVND in the germline V gene (reference sequence). Trimming removed 2 bases at V and 5 bases at J, with 15 bases between.

V is TRBV7-8 and J is TRBJ2-7; TRBD2 agrees at 9 bases. Germline V CDR1 and CDR2: SGHVS, FQNEAQ. The ends lost 5 bases at V and 0 bases at J; junction bases unmatched: 2. CDR3 length equals 14 residues. In nucleotides, the CDR3 is TGTGCCAGCAGCCCTAGCGGGGTCTCCTACGAGCAGTACTTC. Protein: CASSPSGVSYEQYF.

The chain has TRBV30 and TRBJ1-6, with D perhaps matching TRBD1 (5 bases). Trimming took 8 bases from V and 6 from J, leaving 11 bases between them. The CDR3 totals 12 residues. The germline gives CDR1 GTSNPN, CDR2 SVGIG (reference sequence). CDR3 in amino acids: CASWDFNSPLHF. CDR3 in DNA: TGTGCCAGCTGGGACTTTAATTCACCCCTCCACTTT.

The genes are TRBV29-1 and TRBJ1-1; no definite D call. The CDR3 length is 11 residues. Per the germline V gene, CDR1 is SQVTM and CDR2 is ANQGSEA. Trimming shortened V by 6 bases and J by 1 base, and 6 bases separated the two germline ends. In DNA, the CDR3 is TGCAGCGTATCCAGGAACACTGAAGCTTTCTTT. Protein product: CSVSRNTEAFF.

The CDR3 reads CATAPAGSSSGNTIYF. As DNA, the CDR3 is TGTGCCACCGCGCCGGCGGGCTCGAGCTCTGGAAACACCATATATTTT. The rearrangement joins TRBV19 to TRBJ1-3, with D unresolved. This CDR3 region has 16 residues. Between the trimmed V and J ends, which lost 10 bases and 0 bases, there was a span of 19 bases. CDR1 and CDR2 (germline): LNHDA, SQIVND (reference sequence).

V usage is TRBV27 and J usage is TRBJ2-6, with D maybe TRBD1 (6 bases). The V gene's germline CDR1 is MNHEY and CDR2 SMNVEV (reference sequence). There are 18 residues in the CDR3. V was clipped by 6 bases and J by 1 base, with 19 bases between them. The CDR3 loop is CASSLRGTSSSGANVLTF. In DNA form, the CDR3 reads TGTGCCAGCAGCCTTAGGGGGACCTCGTCATCTGGGGCCAACGTCCTGACTTTC.

The rearrangement uses TRBV2 and TRBJ1-1, with 10 bases lining up with TRBD1. CDR1 and CDR2 from the germline V gene are SNHLY and FYNNEI. Germline trimming cut 6 bases from V and 1 base from J; bases unmatched to any gene: 5. The CDR3 totals 15 residues. The CDR3 DNA reads TGTGCCAGCAGGGAGCGGACAGGGGGGAACACTGAAGCTTTCTTT. It is translated as CASRERTGGNTEAFF.

This sequence joins TRBV29-1 and TRBJ1-1; the D is unclear. V was trimmed by 5 bases and J by 5 bases, leaving 9 bases between them. This CDR3 region has 11 residues. Germline CDR1 SQVTM, CDR2 ANQGSEA. The CDR3 sequence: CSVLLVTEAFF. The CDR3 DNA follows: TGCAGCGTTCTTCTAGTAACTGAAGCTTTCTTT.

This clone was counted only a few times. The CDR3 DNA is TGTGCCACCGCGGACCCGGGGTTTGCCCTTGGCTACACCTTC. Its translation: CATADPGFALGYTF. V usage is TRBV18 and J usage is TRBJ1-2; D is unclear. V lost 10 bases and J lost 7, with 22 bases in between. The germline gives CDR1 KGHSH, CDR2 LQKENI. This CDR3 has 14 residues. Full variable domain (remainder filled in from reference TRBV18 and TRBJ1-2): NAGVMQNPRHLVRRRGQEARLRCSPMKGHSHVYWYRQLPEEGLKFMVYLQKENIIDESGMPKERFSAEFPKEGPSILRIQQVVRGDSAAYFCATADPGFALGYTFGSGTRLTVV.

Of note for this clone: It is likely a read error, because the conserved phenylalanine at the end of the CDR3 is missing. This chain connects TRBV30 to TRBJ2-7, with 10 bases aligning to TRBD2. With V trimmed by 2 bases and J by 7 bases, 8 bases remained unmatched. This CDR3 is built from 14 residues. Germline assignment: CDR1 GTSNPN and CDR2 SVGIG (reference sequence). The DNA for the CDR3 is TGTGCCTGGAGTCCCCCGGGACTAGCGACAGAGCAGTACCTC. Protein product: CAWSPPGLATEQYL.

With regard to this clone: The junction departs from the called germline gene at one end, perhaps through a read error. V usage is TRBV5-6 and J usage is TRBJ1-2; D remains ambiguous. The length of the CDR3 is 15 residues. CDR1 SGHDT and CDR2 YYEEEE come from the germline V gene. CDR3 region: CASSLTAAMNYGYPF. CDR3 DNA: TGTGCCAGCAGCTTGACAGCGGCGATGAACTATGGCTACCCCTTC. Full variable domain (outside the CDR3, taken from reference TRBV5-6 and TRBJ1-2): DAGVTQSPTHLIKTRGQQVTLRCSPKSGHDTVSWYQQALGQGPQFIFQYYEEEERQRGNFPDRFSGHQFPNYSSELNVNALLLGDSALYLCASSLTAAMNYGYPFGSGTRLTVV.

This clone was seen more than once but under ten times. The genes are TRBV2 and TRBJ2-7; D unresolved. CDR3 length equals 13 residues. V gave up 10 bases and J gave up 3 bases, with 16 bases separating them. The germline CDR1 and CDR2 sequences are SNHLY and FYNNEI. DNA for the CDR3: TGTGCCACCGCTTTAGCTTTGGACTACGAGCAGTACTTC. Translation: CATALALDYEQYF.

The rearrangement links TRBV5-1 to TRBJ2-7; TRBD2 matches 12 bases. V lost 5 bases, J lost 4 bases, and 10 bases stayed unmatched. The CDR3 runs 16 residues. Germline V lookup: CDR1 SGHRS, CDR2 YFSETQ. Here the CDR3 DNA reads TGCGCCAGCAGGGAACTAGCGGGAGGCCTGAGGTACGAGCAGTACTTC. It encodes CASRELAGGLRYEQYF. Full variable domain (remainder filled in from reference TRBV5-1 and TRBJ2-7): KAGVTQTPRYLIKTRGQQVTLSCSPISGHRSVSWYQQTPGQGLQFLFEYFSETQRNKGNFPGRFSGRQFSNSRSEMNVSTLELGDSALYLCASRELAGGLRYEQYFGPGTRLTVT.

The genes are TRBV19 and TRBJ2-2, with 12 bases identical to TRBD2. This CDR3 has 15 residues. Trimming at V came to 6 bases and at J to 7 bases, leaving 6 bases not matched to a gene. Per the germline V gene, CDR1 is LNHDA and CDR2 is SQIVND (reference sequence). The CDR3 sequence: CASSRLAGDVGELFF. Here the CDR3 DNA reads TGTGCCAGTAGCCGACTAGCGGGGGATGTCGGGGAGCTGTTTTTT.

The chain joins TRBV25-1 to TRBJ2-3, with a weak D call TRBD1 (5 bases). CDR3 length: 13 residues. Trimming removed 3 bases from V and 6 bases from J, with 10 bases in between. Per the germline V gene, CDR1 is MGHDK and CDR2 is SYGVNS. CDR3 coding DNA: TGTGCCAGCAGTGACAGGGTCACGGATACGCAGTATTTT. Its protein product is CASSDRVTDTQYF.

The V call is TRBV28, the J call TRBJ2-3, with TRBD2 as a possible D gene (6 bases). Germline V gives CDR1 MDHEN, CDR2 SYDVKM. Trimming removed 9 bases at V and 5 bases at J, with 12 bases between. This CDR3 comprises 12 residues. The CDR3 sequence is CASFLRGDTQYF. The CDR3 nucleotides are TGTGCCAGTTTCCTGCGGGGAGATACGCAGTATTTT.

The rearrangement uses TRBV5-1 and TRBJ1-6; 10 nucleotides align to TRBD1. V lost 4 bases to trimming and J lost 9 bases; unmatched junction nucleotides: 4. Germline assignment: CDR1 SGHRS and CDR2 YFSETQ. The CDR3 sequence is 14 residues long. CDR3 coding DNA: TGCGCCAGCAGCACTGGACAGGGGGGTTCACCCCTCCACTTT. Amino acid sequence: CASSTGQGGSPLHF. The variable domain in full, completed from reference TRBV5-1 and TRBJ1-6, reads KAGVTQTPRYLIKTRGQQVTLSCSPISGHRSVSWYQQTPGQGLQFLFEYFSETQRNKGNFPGRFSGRQFSNSRSEMNVSTLELGDSALYLCASSTGQGGSPLHFGNGTRLTVT.

Concerning this clone itself: At the DNA level, this CDR3 is encoded by other sequences in the same sample as well. The CDR3 region has the DNA TGTGCCAGCAGTTACACGAGCTCCTCCTACGAGCAGTACTTC. It specifies CASSYTSSSYEQYF. The V call is TRBV6-5, the J call TRBJ2-7; D ambiguous. CDR3 length: 14 residues. From germline, CDR1 is MNHEY and CDR2 SVGAGI. V dropped 2 bases and J dropped 0 bases, with 8 bases sitting between them.

This clone came up a few times. The CDR3 DNA is TGTGCCAGCAGCTGGAGTCAAGAGACCCAGTACTTC. Translated, it gives CASSWSQETQYF. V usage is TRBV11-2 and J usage is TRBJ2-5; unclear D gene. Looked up from germline, CDR1 is SGHAT and CDR2 is FQNNGV. This CDR3 region has 12 residues. V lost 4 bases, J lost 2 bases, and 5 bases lay in between.

The rearrangement links TRBV18 to TRBJ1-2; 11 bases match TRBD1. This CDR3 has 15 amino acids. Germline assignment: CDR1 KGHSH and CDR2 LQKENI. The trim removed 0 bases at V and 8 bases at J, leaving 5 bases unmatched. The CDR3 nucleotides read TGTGCCAGCTCACCACCTGGACAGGGGGCCGACGGCTACACCTTC. Translation: CASSPPGQGADGYTF.

Only one count was recorded for this clone. V and J are TRBV30 and TRBJ1-1; D might be TRBD1 (5 bases). Germline loops: CDR1 GTSNPN, CDR2 SVGIG (reference sequence). Trimming pared 0 bases from V and 0 bases from J, leaving 11 bases between. This CDR3 has 15 residues. Here the CDR3 DNA reads TGTGCCTGGAGTGTACAGGTCCCGTTGAACACTGAAGCTTTCTTT. Translation: CAWSVQVPLNTEAFF.

The V and J genes are TRBV6-5 and TRBJ2-7; TRBD1 aligns across 7 bases. The germline V gene has CDR1 MNHEY and CDR2 SVGAGI. V lost 6 bases to trimming and J lost 0 bases; unmatched junction nucleotides: 2. The CDR3 has 13 amino acids. The CDR3 here is CASRQGSSYEQYF. The DNA for the CDR3 is TGTGCCAGCAGACAGGGGAGCTCCTACGAGCAGTACTTC.

This sequence joins TRBV30 and TRBJ1-6; 9 nucleotides align to TRBD1. Germline V CDR1 and CDR2: GTSNPN, SVGIG (reference sequence). Germline trimming cut 4 bases from V and 4 bases from J; bases unmatched to any gene: 8. CDR3 length: 16 amino acids. The CDR3 nucleotides read TGTGCCTGGAAAGGTGGGACAGGGCTGTATAATTCACCCCTCCACTTT. This codes for CAWKGGTGLYNSPLHF.